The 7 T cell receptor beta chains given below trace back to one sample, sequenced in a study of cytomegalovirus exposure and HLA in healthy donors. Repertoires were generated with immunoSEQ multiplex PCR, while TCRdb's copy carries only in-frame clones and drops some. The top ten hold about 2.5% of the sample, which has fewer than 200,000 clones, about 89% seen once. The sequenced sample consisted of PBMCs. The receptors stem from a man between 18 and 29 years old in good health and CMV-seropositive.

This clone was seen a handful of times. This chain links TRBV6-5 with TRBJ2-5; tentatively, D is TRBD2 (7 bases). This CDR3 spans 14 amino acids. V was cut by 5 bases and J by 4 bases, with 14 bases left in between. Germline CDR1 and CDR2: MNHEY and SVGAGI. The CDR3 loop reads CASSPRGARETQYF. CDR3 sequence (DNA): TGTGCCAGCAGTCCCCGGGGGGCAAGAGAGACCCAGTACTTC.

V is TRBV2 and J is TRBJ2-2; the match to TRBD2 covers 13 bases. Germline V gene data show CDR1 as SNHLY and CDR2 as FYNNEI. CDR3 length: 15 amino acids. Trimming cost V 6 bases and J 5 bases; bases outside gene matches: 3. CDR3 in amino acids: CASSGTSGDTGELFF. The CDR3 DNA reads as TGTGCCAGCAGCGGGACTAGCGGGGATACCGGGGAGCTGTTTTTT.

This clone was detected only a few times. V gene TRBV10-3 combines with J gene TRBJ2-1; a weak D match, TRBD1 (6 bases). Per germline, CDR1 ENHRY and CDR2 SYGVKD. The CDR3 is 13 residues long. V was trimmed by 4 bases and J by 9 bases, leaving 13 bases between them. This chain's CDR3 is CAISAGDIGEQFF. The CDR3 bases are TGTGCCATCAGTGCAGGGGACATTGGTGAGCAGTTCTTC.

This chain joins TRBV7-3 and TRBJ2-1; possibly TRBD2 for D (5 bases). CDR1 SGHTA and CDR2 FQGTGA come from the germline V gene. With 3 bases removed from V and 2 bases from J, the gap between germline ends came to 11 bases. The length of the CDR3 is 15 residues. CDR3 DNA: TGTGCCAGCAGCTTCGAGGGCCCACCCTACAATGAGCAGTTCTTC. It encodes CASSFEGPPYNEQFF.

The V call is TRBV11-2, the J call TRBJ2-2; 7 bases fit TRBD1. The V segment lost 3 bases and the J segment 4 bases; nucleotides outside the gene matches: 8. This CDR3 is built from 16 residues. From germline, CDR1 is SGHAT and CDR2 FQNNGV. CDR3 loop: CASSFSQGWATGELFF. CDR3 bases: TGTGCCAGCAGCTTCTCACAGGGGTGGGCCACCGGGGAGCTGTTTTTT.

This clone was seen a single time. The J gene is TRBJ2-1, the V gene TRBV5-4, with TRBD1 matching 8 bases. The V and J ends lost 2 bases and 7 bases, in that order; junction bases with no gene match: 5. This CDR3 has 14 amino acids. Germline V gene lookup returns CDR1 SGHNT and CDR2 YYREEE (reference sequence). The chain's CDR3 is CASSLEQGVNEQFF. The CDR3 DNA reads TGTGCCAGCAGCTTAGAACAGGGGGTAAATGAGCAGTTCTTC. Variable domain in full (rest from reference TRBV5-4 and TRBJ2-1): ETGVTQSPTHLIKTRGQQVTLRCSSQSGHNTVSWYQQALGQGPQFIFQYYREEENGRGNFPPRFSGLQFPNYSSELNVNALELDDSALYLCASSLEQGVNEQFFGPGTRLTVL.

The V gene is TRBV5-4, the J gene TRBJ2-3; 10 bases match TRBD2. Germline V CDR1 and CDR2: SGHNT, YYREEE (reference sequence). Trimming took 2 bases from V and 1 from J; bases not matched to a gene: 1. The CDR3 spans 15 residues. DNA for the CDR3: TGTGCCAGCAGCTTAGCGGGGGGGGGCACAGATACGCAGTATTTT. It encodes CASSLAGGGTDTQYF.